This TCR beta chain was observed in a study of cytomegalovirus exposure and HLA in healthy donors. Study-level results: While the bulk of TCR sequences proved rare, some public TCRs turned up in many donors.

Turning to this clone: Its target is unknown.

Profiling relied on immunoSEQ multiplex PCR, and the TCRdb table lists in-frame clones only, not all of them. The sample has about 98,000 clones; around nine tenths are singletons. Looked up from germline, CDR1 is MNHEY and CDR2 is SVGAGI. The V and J ends lost 0 bases and 5 bases respectively, with 10 bases between them. The CDR3 runs 15 residues. V gene TRBV6-5 combines with J gene TRBJ1-4; D remains unclear. Sequencing was carried out using PBMCs. This TCR derives from a woman aged 25 to 39 in good health and CMV-seronegative. The CDR3 nucleotides are TGTGCCAGCAGTTACTCGAACGGTTGGAATGAAAAACTGTTTTTT. The encoded protein is CASSYSNGWNEKLFF.